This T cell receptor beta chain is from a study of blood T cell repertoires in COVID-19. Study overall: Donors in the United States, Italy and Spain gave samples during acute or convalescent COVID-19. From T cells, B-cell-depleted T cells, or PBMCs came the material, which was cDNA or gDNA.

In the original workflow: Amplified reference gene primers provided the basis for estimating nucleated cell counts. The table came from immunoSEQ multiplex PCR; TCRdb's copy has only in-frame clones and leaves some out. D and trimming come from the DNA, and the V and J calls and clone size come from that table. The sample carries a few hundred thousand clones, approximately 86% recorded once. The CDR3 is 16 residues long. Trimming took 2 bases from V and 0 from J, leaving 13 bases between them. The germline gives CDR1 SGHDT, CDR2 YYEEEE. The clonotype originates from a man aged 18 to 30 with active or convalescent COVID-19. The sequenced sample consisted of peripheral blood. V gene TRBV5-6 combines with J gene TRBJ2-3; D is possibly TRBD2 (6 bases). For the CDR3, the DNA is TGTGCCAGCAGCTTCCGACTAGATCCTAGCACAGATACGCAGTATTTT. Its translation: CASSFRLDPSTDTQYF.